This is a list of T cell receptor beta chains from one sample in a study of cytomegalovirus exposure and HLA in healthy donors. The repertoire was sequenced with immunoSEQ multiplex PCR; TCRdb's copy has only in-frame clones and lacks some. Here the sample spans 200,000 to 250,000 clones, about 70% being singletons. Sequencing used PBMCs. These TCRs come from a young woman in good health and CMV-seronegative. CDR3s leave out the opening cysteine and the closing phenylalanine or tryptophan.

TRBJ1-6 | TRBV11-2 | ASSLRTGGDNSPLH
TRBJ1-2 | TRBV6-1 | ASSEDDRAYGYT
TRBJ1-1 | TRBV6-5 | ASSYGLMNTEAF
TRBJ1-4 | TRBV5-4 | ASSPRGGNEKLF
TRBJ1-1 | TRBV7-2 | ASSPGPSLGGAEAF
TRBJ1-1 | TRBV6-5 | ASSPDRGDTEAF
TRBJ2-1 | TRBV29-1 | SVLGLAGGSSYNEQF
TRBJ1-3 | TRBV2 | ASSERGISGNTIY
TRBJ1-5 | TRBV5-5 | ASSSGQDFN
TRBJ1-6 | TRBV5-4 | ASSLEGRSNSPLH
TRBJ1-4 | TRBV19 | ASSGRQGLGRYEKLF
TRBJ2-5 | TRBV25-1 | ASSLNRQGFGETQY
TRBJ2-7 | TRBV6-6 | ATEGGGDEQY
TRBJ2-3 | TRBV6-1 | ASSEGSFTGTPRDTQY
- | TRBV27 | ASSPGTSSFEQY
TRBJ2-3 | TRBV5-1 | ASSLTTPPDTQY
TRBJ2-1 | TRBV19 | ASGTSGSSYNEQF
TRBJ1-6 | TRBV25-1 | ASSARDRENSPLH
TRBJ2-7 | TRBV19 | ASSNAGEGYEQY
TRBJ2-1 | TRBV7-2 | ASSLVGSGVSSYNEQF
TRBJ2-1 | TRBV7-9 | ASSLVGTVEGGF
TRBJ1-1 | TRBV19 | ASSIAGGNTEAF
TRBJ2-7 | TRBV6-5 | ASSHQGRGVDEQY
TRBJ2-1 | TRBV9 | ASSPGDSYNEQF
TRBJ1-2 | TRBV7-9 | SSSFEEGGYT
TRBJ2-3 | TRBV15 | ATSRGASTDTQY
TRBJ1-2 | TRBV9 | ASSVSEAAVGYT
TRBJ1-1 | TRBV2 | ASSEFVVATEAF
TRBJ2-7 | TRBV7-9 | ASSLGTGIYEQY
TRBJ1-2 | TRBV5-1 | ASSFSRGYGYT
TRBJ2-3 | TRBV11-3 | ASSFTSGNTDTQY
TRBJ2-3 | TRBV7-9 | ASSSRLAGGIDTQY
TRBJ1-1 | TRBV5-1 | ASSLRGSGTEAF
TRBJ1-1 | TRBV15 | ATSMTGEYAAF
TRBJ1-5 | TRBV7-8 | ASSLAGTGVGQPQH